The entry below describes one TCR beta chain. These data belong to a study of blood T cell repertoires in COVID-19. The data were produced by immunoSEQ multiplex PCR, yet TCRdb's version contains in-frame clones alone and is incomplete. The data hold more than 200,000 clones, with 75% to 85% observed a single time. V was pared by 4 bases and J by 9 bases, with 10 bases of the junction left unmatched. This CDR3 spans 15 amino acids. The germline gives CDR1 MRHNA, CDR2 SNTAGT. The sample comprised PBMCs or T cells enriched from blood (not recorded which). The chain has TRBV6-4 and TRBJ2-7; 12 bases align to TRBD1. This sequence originates from a young man with acute COVID-19. CDR3 sequence reads: CASSGPGQGAVPQYF. Written as DNA, the CDR3 is TGTGCCAGCAGTGGGCCGGGACAGGGGGCGGTTCCGCAGTACTTC.